This TCR beta chain derives from a study of identical twins. From the 5' RACE reads, TCRdb called clonotypes with MiXCR, one entry per CDR3 protein. The sample has more than 400,000 distinct CDR3 sequences, 13% to 15% seen once. The V gene's germline CDR1 is DFQATT and CDR2 SNEGSKA (reference sequence). The CDR3 extends over 14 amino acids. The V end was cut by 5 bases, the J end by 2 bases, with 14 bases between. This sample also belongs to another study, concerning yellow fever vaccine responses in identical twins.

This chain uses TRBV20-1 with TRBJ2-3; no definite D call. This receptor was taken from a woman younger than 35 in good health. Sequencing was performed on CD4+ T cells sorted from blood. CDR3 nucleotide sequence: TGCAGTGCTCCAAAATTACCAGACACAGATACGCAGTATTTT. Amino acid sequence: CSAPKLPDTDTQYF.